This T cell receptor (beta chain) was retrieved from a study of tumor-infiltrating lymphocytes in oesophageal squamous cell carcinoma. The CDR3 is made up of 12 amino acids. CDR1 is SGHTA, CDR2 FQGTGA, per germline. Trimming shortened V by 7 bases and J by 10 bases, and 15 bases separated the two germline ends. TCRdb independently ran MiXCR on the PCR reads; one entry per CDR3 protein. The table lists 8,500 to 14,000 distinct CDR3 sequences, 50% to 65% of them singletons. The sequenced sample consisted of esophageal tumor tissue. This clonotype was obtained from a male donor with esophageal squamous cell carcinoma. The chain recombines TRBV7-3 with TRBJ2-3; possible D gene TRBD1, 5 bases. Written as DNA, the CDR3 is TGTGCCAGCACCATGGTGGGGCAGCCGCAGTATTTT. Translation gives CASTMVGQPQYF.